This T cell receptor (beta chain) was documented in a study of response to subunit inactivated influenza vaccine. Points from the study as a whole: Authors suggested each seasonal influenza vaccination recruits few new T cells.

TCRdb passed the RT-PCR reads through MiXCR, listing each CDR3 protein once. Among 650,000 to 800,000 distinct CDR3 sequences listed, roughly 14% were seen once. Trimming removed 0 bases from V and 5 bases from J, with 18 bases in between. CDR1 is SGHRS, CDR2 YFSETQ, per germline. The CDR3 length is 17 residues. This clonotype was picked up many times. Its antigen is as yet unknown. The chain recombines TRBV5-1 with TRBJ2-1, with no clear D. Here the sequenced sample was PBMCs from blood, taken roughly 15 days before vaccination. The source of this sequence is a man in his fifties or sixties who received an inactivated influenza vaccine. The DNA of the CDR3 is TGCGCCAGCAGCTTGGCCCCCGTTCAGCAGGCTAACAATGAGCAGTTCTTC. Translated: CASSLAPVQQANNEQFF.